The 19 T cell receptor beta chains reported below all come from one sample, sequenced in a study of immune heterogeneity within non-small cell lung tumors. Multiplex PCR employing 32 V and 13 J primers generated amplicons of the TCR beta CDR3. TCRdb re-called the multiplex PCR reads through MiXCR, storing one row per CDR3 protein. The sample consists of 15,000 or so distinct CDR3 sequences, approximately 30% of them appearing once. Template material comprised bulk tumor genomic DNA at roughly 600 ng per sample. The authors collected several far-apart biopsies from each primary tumor during surgery. Patients underwent curative surgery for non-small cell lung cancer (untreated and newly diagnosed). The sequencing sample was made of lung tumor tissue. These receptors were collected from a man in his forties or fifties with non-small cell lung cancer.

This clonotype showed up many times. The CDR3 DNA sequence: TGTGCCAGCAGTACTAGGGGCTCCTACAATGAGCAGTTCTTC. The encoded protein is CASSTRGSYNEQFF. The chain uses TRBV6-1 and TRBJ2-1; either TRBD1 or TRBD2 may fit D (5 bases each). The CDR3 has 14 amino acids. Trimming removed 5 bases at V and 0 bases at J, with 8 bases between. Germline values: CDR1 MNHNS, CDR2 SASEGT.

Worth noting for this clonotype: A read error may explain this, as a much larger clone is one base away. The V gene is TRBV7-3, the J gene TRBJ2-2; possibly TRBD2 for D (5 bases). Germline V gives CDR1 SGHTA, CDR2 FQGTGA. The CDR3 contains 14 residues. V lost 8 bases, J lost 1 base, and 11 bases lay in between. The CDR3 is CASLQAVNTGELFF. In nucleotides, the CDR3 is TGTGCCAGCCTGCAAGCGGTGAACACCGGGGAGCTGTTTTTT.

This clonotype qualifies as medium-sized. The chain employs TRBV20-1 and TRBJ2-7, with a tentative D call TRBD2 (6 bases). Germline values: CDR1 DFQATT, CDR2 SNEGSKA (reference sequence). Trimming took off 6 bases at V and 0 bases at J, with 12 bases between the two ends. The CDR3 sequence is 13 residues long. The CDR3 DNA sequence: TGCAGTGCCACAGCGGGTAGCTCCTACGAGCAGTACTTC. Translating gives CSATAGSSYEQYF.

This clonotype is medium-sized in the sample. V and J are TRBV19 and TRBJ2-7, with 7 bases identical to TRBD2. CDR3 length: 15 amino acids. J lost 6 bases, V lost 2 bases, and 10 bases had no gene match. The germline V gene has CDR1 LNHDA and CDR2 SQIVND (reference sequence). Here the CDR3 DNA reads TGTGCCAGTAGTATAATTTTTGCGGGAGCGGGCGAGCAGTACTTC. Translation gives CASSIIFAGAGEQYF.

This clonotype came up many times. The chain combines TRBV3-1 with TRBJ1-2; D is uncertain. With 1 base removed from V and 4 bases from J, the gap between germline ends came to 13 bases. This CDR3 region has 15 residues. The V gene's germline CDR1 is LGHDT and CDR2 YNNKEL (reference sequence). The CDR3 here is CASSQVAARGYGYTF. The CDR3 DNA follows: TGTGCCAGCAGCCAAGTGGCGGCGCGCGGCTATGGCTACACCTTC.

The chain carries TRBV24-1 and TRBJ2-2; D tentatively fits TRBD1 or TRBD2 (5 bases each). The CDR3 covers 15 residues. CDR1 is KGHDR and CDR2 is SFDVKD in the germline V gene. V lost 6 bases, J lost 6 bases, and 16 bases lay in between. CDR3 DNA sequence: TGTGCCACCAGTCCCGGGGCCTCAAGACCCGGGGAGCTGTTTTTT. Protein sequence: CATSPGASRPGELFF.

This clonotype was counted ten times or more. This chain links TRBV2 with TRBJ2-3; maybe TRBD2 (6 bases). V lost 4 bases and J 2 bases, leaving 7 bases between the germline ends. The CDR3 consists of 13 residues. Germline V gene lookup returns CDR1 SNHLY and CDR2 FYNNEI. The CDR3 loop reads CASSGEATDTQYF. The DNA of the CDR3 is TGTGCCAGCAGTGGGGAGGCCACAGATACGCAGTATTTT.

Concerning this clonotype: At one of its ends the junction is not consistent with the germline gene, which may arise from a read error. The rearrangement links TRBV11-2 to TRBJ2-1; 7 bases map to TRBD2. The CDR3 length is 18 residues. Germline CDR1 and CDR2: SGHAT and FQNNGV. The CDR3 spells CASSLGRASGTRYNGQFF. In nucleotides, the CDR3 is TGTGCCAGCAGCTTAGGGCGAGCCAGCGGGACGAGGTACAATGGGCAGTTCTTC.

This clonotype was seen a handful of times. The rearrangement links TRBV30 to TRBJ1-2, with D uncertain. This CDR3 spans 12 amino acids. V was shortened by 3 bases and J by 5 bases, with 10 bases between the two germline ends. The germline gives CDR1 GTSNPN, CDR2 SVGIG (reference sequence). The CDR3 sequence is CAWSDRKYGYTF. The CDR3 DNA reads as TGTGCCTGGAGCGATAGGAAATATGGCTACACCTTC.

The chain recombines TRBV6-1 with TRBJ2-7; the D gene is possibly TRBD2 (5 bases). V was clipped by 6 bases and J by 3 bases, with 21 bases between them. The CDR3 is made up of 16 amino acids. Germline V gene lookup returns CDR1 MNHNS and CDR2 SASEGT. The CDR3 nucleotides are TGTGCCAGCAGCGATGTCGAGGGCAGTGAAGACTACGAGCAGTACTTC. Its translation: CASSDVEGSEDYEQYF.

This clonotype turned up a few times. One junction end does not reproduce the germline sequence, and a read error may be involved. The chain carries TRBV5-5 and TRBJ2-7; D assignment may be TRBD1 or TRBD2 (5 bases each). This CDR3 contains 14 residues. The V gene's germline CDR1 is SGHKS and CDR2 YYEKEE (reference sequence). The CDR3 nucleotides are TGTGCCAGCAGCTTGGGGTGGGGGATCTACGAGCAGCACTTC. Translation: CASSLGWGIYEQHF.

Within the sample, this clonotype is medium-sized (0.01 to 0.1%). The chain employs TRBV2 and TRBJ2-7, with 7 bases that match TRBD2. The V gene end was trimmed by 3 bases and the J gene end by 1 base; junction bases not matched to a gene: 6. This CDR3 has 15 amino acids. Germline V CDR1 and CDR2: SNHLY, FYNNEI. The CDR3, as DNA: TGTGCCAGCAGTGACCCTACGGGAGGTTCCTACGAGCAGTACTTC. Translation gives CASSDPTGGSYEQYF.

By share of the sample, this clonotype is medium-sized. The rearrangement joins TRBV30 to TRBJ2-7, with D perhaps TRBD1 (5 bases). From germline, CDR1 is GTSNPN and CDR2 SVGIG (reference sequence). This CDR3 spans 13 amino acids. V dropped 0 bases and J dropped 2 bases, with 8 bases sitting between them. The CDR3 spells CAWSVATAYEQYF. CDR3 bases: TGTGCCTGGAGTGTTGCGACAGCCTACGAGCAGTACTTC.

About this clonotype itself: An end of the junction does not agree with germline; a read error may underlie this. The gene calls are TRBV19 and TRBJ1-5, with unresolved D. In germline, CDR1 is LNHDA, CDR2 SQIVND (reference sequence). CDR3 length: 15 amino acids. The CDR3 protein is CASSIGVSSTQPHHF. CDR3 bases: TGTGCCAGTAGTATAGGGGTTTCGAGCACTCAGCCCCACCATTTT.

This clonotype is termed medium-sized. This chain connects TRBV7-2 to TRBJ2-7, with 11 bases matching TRBD2. The V segment lost 5 bases and the J segment 0 bases; nucleotides outside the gene matches: 3. Germline values: CDR1 SGHTA, CDR2 FQGNSA. This CDR3 has 15 amino acids. CDR3 bases: TGTGCCAGCAGCACAACTAGCGGGAGCTCCTACGAGCAGTACTTC. Translated, it gives CASSTTSGSSYEQYF.

Only one count was recorded for this clonotype. A read error is possible here, since a much larger clone lies one base away. The chain joins TRBV20-1 to TRBJ2-7; 8 bases fit TRBD2. The J segment lost 9 bases and the V segment lost 5 bases, leaving 12 bases of the junction unmatched. Per the germline V gene, CDR1 is DFQATT and CDR2 is SNEGSKA (reference sequence). CDR3 length equals 13 residues. This chain's CDR3 is CSAGALADGRQYF. The DNA for the CDR3 is TGCAGTGCTGGCGCACTAGCGGACGGTCGGCAGTACTTC.

This clonotype was counted ten times or more. The chain uses TRBV12-5 and TRBJ1-5; no firm D call. Trimming cost V 6 bases and J 1 base, with 4 bases left between them. Germline V gene sequence: CDR1 LGHNT, CDR2 FRNRAP. This CDR3 region has 12 residues. DNA for the CDR3: TGTGCTAGTGGCCTCAGCAATCAGCCCCAGCATTTT. This encodes CASGLSNQPQHF.

The chain links TRBV5-1 to TRBJ1-1; D may be TRBD1 (5 bases). Germline CDR1 reads SGHRS; CDR2 reads YFSETQ. Between the trimmed V and J ends, which lost 5 bases and 1 base, there was a span of 15 bases. This CDR3 is built from 15 residues. CDR3 in DNA: TGCGCCAGCAGTTCAAGACAGTGCAAGAACACTGAAGCTTTCTTT. Translating gives CASSSRQCKNTEAFF. Looking up the rest from reference TRBV5-1 and TRBJ1-1 gives the full variable domain: KAGVTQTPRYLIKTRGQQVTLSCSPISGHRSVSWYQQTPGQGLQFLFEYFSETQRNKGNFPGRFSGRQFSNSRSEMNVSTLELGDSALYLCASSSRQCKNTEAFFGQGTRLTVV.

This clonotype is deemed medium-sized. The chain joins TRBV29-1 to TRBJ1-2; 8 bases are a match to TRBD1. Trimming took 1 base from V and 7 from J; bases not matched to a gene: 5. This CDR3 is 13 amino acids long. Germline values: CDR1 SQVTM, CDR2 ANQGSEA. CDR3 nucleotide sequence: TGCAGCGTTGAAGGGGGTGGGACAGGTGGCTACACCTTC. Translating it yields CSVEGGGTGGYTF.